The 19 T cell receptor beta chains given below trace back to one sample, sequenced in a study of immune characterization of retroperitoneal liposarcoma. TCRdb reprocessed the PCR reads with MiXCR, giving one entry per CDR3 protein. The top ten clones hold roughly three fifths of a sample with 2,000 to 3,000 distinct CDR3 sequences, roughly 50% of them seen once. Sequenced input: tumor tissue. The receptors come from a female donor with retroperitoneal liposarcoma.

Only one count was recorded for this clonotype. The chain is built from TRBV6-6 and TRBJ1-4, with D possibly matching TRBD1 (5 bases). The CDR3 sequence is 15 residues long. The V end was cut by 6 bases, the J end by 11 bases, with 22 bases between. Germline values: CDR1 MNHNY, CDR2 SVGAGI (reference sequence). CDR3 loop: CASSLYTGVKGKLFF. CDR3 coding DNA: TGTGCCAGCAGCTTATATACAGGCGTCAAGGGGAAACTGTTTTTT.

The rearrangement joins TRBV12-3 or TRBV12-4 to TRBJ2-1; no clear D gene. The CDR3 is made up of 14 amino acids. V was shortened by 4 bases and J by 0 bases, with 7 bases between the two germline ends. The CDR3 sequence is CASSSGSSYNEQFF. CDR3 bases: TGTGCCAGCAGTTCAGGTAGCTCCTACAATGAGCAGTTCTTC.

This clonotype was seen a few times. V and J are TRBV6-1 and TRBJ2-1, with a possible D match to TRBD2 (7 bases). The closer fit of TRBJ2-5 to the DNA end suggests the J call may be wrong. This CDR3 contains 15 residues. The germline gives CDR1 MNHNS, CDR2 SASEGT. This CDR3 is CASSGGGGGGGTQYF. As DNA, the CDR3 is TGTGCCAGCAGTGGTGGGGGAGGGGGGGGCGGGACCCAGTACTTC.

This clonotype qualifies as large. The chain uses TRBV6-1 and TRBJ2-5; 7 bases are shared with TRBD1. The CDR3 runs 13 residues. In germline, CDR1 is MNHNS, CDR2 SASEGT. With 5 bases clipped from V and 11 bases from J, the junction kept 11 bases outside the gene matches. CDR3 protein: CASSSGTENEQYF. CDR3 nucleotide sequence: TGTGCCAGCAGTTCTGGGACAGAAAATGAGCAGTACTTC.

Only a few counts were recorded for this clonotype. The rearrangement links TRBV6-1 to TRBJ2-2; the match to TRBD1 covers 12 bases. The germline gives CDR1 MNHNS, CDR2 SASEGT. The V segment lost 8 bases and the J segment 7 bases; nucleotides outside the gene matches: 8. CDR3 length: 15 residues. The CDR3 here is CASPGTGGPGGELFF. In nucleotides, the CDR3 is TGTGCCAGCCCTGGGACAGGGGGCCCGGGCGGGGAGCTGTTTTTT.

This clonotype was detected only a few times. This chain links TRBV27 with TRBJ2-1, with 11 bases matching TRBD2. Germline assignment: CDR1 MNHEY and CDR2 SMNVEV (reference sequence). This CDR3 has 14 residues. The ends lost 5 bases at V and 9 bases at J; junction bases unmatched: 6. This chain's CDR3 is CASSLVAGGREQFF. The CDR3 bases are TGTGCCAGCAGTCTCGTAGCGGGAGGGCGTGAGCAGTTCTTC.

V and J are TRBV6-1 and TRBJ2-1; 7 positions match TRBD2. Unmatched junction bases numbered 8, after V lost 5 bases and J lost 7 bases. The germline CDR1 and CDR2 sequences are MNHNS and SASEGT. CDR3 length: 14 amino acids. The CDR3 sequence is CASSSAGARNEQFF. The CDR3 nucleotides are TGTGCCAGCAGTTCCGCGGGAGCCCGGAATGAGCAGTTCTTC.

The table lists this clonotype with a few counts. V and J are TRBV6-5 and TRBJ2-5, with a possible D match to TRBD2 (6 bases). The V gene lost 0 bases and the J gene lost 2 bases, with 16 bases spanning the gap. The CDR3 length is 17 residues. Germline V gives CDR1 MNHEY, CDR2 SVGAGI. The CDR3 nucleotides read TGTGCCAGCAGTTACTCGAGAGGCGGGGCGGGGCAAGAGACCCAGTACTTC. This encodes CASSYSRGGAGQETQYF.

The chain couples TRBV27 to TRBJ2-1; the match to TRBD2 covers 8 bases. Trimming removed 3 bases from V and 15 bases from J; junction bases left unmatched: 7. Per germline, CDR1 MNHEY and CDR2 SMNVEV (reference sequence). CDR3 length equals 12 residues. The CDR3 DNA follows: TGTGCCAGCAGTTTTAGGAGGACTAGCATGTTCTTC. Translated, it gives CASSFRRTSMFF.

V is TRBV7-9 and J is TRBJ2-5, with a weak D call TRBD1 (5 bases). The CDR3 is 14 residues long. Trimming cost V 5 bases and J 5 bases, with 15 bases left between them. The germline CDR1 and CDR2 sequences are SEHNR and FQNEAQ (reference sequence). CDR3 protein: CASSAQWGSETQYF. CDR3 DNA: TGTGCCAGCAGCGCCCAGTGGGGCAGTGAGACCCAGTACTTC.

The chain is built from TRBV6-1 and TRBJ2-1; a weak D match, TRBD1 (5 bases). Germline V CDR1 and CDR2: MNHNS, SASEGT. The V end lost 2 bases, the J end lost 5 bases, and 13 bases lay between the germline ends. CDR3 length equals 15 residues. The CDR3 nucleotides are TGTGCCAGCAGTGAAATAGACAGCCGTAACAATGAGCAGTTCTTC. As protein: CASSEIDSRNNEQFF.

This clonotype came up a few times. The CDR3: CASSLVSGQDGEQYF. The CDR3 coding sequence is TGTGCCAGCAGCTTAGTCTCGGGACAGGATGGCGAGCAGTACTTC. This chain links TRBV7-2 with TRBJ2-1, with TRBD1 matching 8 bases. Judging by the DNA end, TRBJ2-7 fits better; the J call may be wrong. This CDR3 spans 15 amino acids. Germline V CDR1 and CDR2: SGHTA, FQGNSA.

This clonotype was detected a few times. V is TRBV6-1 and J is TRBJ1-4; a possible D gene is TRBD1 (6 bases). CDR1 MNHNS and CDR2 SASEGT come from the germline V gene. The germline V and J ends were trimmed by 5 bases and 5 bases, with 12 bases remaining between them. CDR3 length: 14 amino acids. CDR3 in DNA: TGTGCCAGCAGTCCGACAGGTCCAAATGAAAAACTGTTTTTT. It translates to CASSPTGPNEKLFF.

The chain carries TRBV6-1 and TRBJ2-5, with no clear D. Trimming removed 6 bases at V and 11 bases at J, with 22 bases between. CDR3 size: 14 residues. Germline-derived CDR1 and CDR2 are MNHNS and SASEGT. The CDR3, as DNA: TGTGCCAGCAGCTACGGACCCCGGGTTAATGAGCAGTACTTC. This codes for CASSYGPRVNEQYF.

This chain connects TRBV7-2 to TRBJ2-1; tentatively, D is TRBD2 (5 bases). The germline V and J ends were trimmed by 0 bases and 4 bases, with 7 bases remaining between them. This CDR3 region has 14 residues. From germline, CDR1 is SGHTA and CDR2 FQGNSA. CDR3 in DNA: TGTGCCAGCAGCTTAGCGAGCGGATACAATGAGCAGTTCTTC. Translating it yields CASSLASGYNEQFF.

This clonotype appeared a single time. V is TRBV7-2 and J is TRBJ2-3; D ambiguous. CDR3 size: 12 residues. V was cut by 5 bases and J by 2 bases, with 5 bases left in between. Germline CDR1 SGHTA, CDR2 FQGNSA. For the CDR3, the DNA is TGTGCCAGCAGCCAAGACACAGATACGCAGTATTTT. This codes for CASSQDTDTQYF.

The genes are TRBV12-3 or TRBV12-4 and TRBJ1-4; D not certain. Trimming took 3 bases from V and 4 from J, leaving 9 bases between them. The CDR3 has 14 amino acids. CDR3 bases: TGTGCCAGCAGTTTCGGGCAGATTAATGAAAAACTGTTTTTT. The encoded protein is CASSFGQINEKLFF.

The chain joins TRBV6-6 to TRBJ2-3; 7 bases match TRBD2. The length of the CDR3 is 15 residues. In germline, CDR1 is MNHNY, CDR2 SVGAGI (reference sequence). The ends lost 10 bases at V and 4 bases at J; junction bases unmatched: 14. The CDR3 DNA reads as TGTGCCATTATGAGGACTAGTCGGGAGTCAGATACGCAGTATTTT. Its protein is CAIMRTSRESDTQYF.

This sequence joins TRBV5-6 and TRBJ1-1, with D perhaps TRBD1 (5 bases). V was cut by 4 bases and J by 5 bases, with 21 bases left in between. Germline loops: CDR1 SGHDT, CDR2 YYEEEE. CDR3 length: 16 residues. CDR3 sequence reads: CASSPPILTVGTEAFF. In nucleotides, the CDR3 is TGTGCCAGCAGCCCCCCCATTTTGACAGTCGGGACTGAAGCTTTCTTT.